This T cell receptor (beta chain) originates from a study of blood T cell repertoires in COVID-19. Germline CDR1 reads LGHDT; CDR2 reads YNNKEL (reference sequence). There are 15 residues in the CDR3. V was shortened by 2 bases and J by 3 bases, with 10 bases between the two germline ends. The method was immunoSEQ multiplex PCR; TCRdb's version includes in-frame clones alone and lacks a portion of them. The sample contains about 380,000 clones, roughly 85% of which appear only once. This clone was counted between two and nine times. V gene TRBV3-1 (or the pseudogene TRBV3-2) combines with J gene TRBJ1-4; D might be TRBD1 (6 bases). Material for sequencing was peripheral blood. This TCR derives from a woman between 18 and 29 years old with acute or convalescent COVID-19. In DNA, the CDR3 is TGTGCCAGCAGCCAAATGACAGGAGCTAATGAAAAACTGTTTTTT. The encoded protein is CASSQMTGANEKLFF.